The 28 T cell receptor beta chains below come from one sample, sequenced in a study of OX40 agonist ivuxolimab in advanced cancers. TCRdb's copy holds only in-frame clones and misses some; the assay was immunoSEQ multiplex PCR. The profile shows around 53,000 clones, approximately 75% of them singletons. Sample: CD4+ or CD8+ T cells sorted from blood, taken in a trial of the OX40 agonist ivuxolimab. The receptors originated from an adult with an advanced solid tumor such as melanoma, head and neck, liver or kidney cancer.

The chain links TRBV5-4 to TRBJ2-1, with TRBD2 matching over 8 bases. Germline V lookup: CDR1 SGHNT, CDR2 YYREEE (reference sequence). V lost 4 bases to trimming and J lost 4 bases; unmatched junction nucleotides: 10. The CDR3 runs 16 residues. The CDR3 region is CASSKPGSGTYNEQFF. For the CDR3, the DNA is TGTGCCAGCAGCAAGCCGGGTAGCGGGACATACAATGAGCAGTTCTTC.

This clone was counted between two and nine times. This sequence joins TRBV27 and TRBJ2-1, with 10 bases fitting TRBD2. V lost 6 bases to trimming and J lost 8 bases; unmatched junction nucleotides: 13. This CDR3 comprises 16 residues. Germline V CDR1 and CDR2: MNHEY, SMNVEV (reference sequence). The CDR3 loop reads CASSLGVAGGVDEQFF. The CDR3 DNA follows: TGTGCCAGCAGCCTCGGAGTAGCGGGGGGTGTGGATGAGCAGTTCTTC.

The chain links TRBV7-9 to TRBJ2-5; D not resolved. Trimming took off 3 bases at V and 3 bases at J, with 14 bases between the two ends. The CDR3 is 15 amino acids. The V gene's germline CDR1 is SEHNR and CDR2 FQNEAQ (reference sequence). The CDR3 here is CASSFGLVWKETQYF. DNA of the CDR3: TGTGCCAGCAGCTTTGGGCTCGTTTGGAAAGAGACCCAGTACTTC.

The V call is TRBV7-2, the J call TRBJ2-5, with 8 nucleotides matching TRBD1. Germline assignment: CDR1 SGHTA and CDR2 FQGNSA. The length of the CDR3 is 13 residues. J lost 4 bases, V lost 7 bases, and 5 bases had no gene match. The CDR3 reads CASTPGGAETQYF. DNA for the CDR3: TGTGCCAGCACCCCAGGGGGCGCAGAGACCCAGTACTTC. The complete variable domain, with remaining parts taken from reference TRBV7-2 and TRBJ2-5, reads GAGVSQSPSNKVTEKGKDVELRCDPISGHTALYWYRQSLGQGLEFLIYFQGNSAPDKSGLPSDRFSAERTGGSVSTLTIQRTQQEDSAVYLCASTPGGAETQYFGPGTRLLVL.

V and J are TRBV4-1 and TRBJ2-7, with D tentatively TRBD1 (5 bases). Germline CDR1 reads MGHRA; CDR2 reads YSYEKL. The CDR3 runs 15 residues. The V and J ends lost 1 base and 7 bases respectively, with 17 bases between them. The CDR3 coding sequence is TGCGCCAGCAGCCAAGGGACATATTCCTACCGGGAGCAGTACTTC. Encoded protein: CASSQGTYSYREQYF.

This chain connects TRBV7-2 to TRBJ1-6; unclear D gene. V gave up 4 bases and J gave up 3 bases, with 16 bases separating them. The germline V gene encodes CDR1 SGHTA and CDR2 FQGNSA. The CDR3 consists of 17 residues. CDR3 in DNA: TGTGCCAGCAGCTCCCGCTACGGACGGTTCTATAATTCACCCCTCCACTTT. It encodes CASSSRYGRFYNSPLHF. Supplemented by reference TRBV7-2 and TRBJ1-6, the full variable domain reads GAGVSQSPSNKVTEKGKDVELRCDPISGHTALYWYRQSLGQGLEFLIYFQGNSAPDKSGLPSDRFSAERTGGSVSTLTIQRTQQEDSAVYLCASSSRYGRFYNSPLHFGNGTRLTVT.

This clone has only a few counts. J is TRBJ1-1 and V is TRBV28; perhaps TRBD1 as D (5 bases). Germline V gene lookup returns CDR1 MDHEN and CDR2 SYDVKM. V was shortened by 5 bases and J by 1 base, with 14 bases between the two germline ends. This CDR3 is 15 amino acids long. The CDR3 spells CASSIPRGRNTEAFF. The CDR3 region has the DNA TGTGCCAGCAGTATCCCTCGGGGGAGGAACACTGAAGCTTTCTTT.

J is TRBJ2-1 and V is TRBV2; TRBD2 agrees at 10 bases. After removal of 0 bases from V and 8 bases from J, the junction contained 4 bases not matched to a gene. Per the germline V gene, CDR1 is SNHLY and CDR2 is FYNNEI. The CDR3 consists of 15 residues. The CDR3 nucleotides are TGTGCCAGCAGTGAAGCTAGCGGGGGGTTGGATGAGCAGTTCTTC. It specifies CASSEASGGLDEQFF.

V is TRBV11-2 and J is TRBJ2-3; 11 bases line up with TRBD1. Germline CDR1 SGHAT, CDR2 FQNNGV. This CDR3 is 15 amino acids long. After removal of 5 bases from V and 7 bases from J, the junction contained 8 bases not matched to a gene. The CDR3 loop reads CASSIRGQGENTQYF. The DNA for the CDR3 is TGTGCCAGCAGCATACGGGGACAGGGGGAAAATACGCAGTATTTT. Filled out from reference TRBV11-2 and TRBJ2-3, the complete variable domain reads EAGVAQSPRYKIIEKRQSVAFWCNPISGHATLYWYQQILGQGPKLLIQFQNNGVVDDSQLPKDRFSAERLKGVDSTLKIQPAKLEDSAVYLCASSIRGQGENTQYFGPGTRLTVL.

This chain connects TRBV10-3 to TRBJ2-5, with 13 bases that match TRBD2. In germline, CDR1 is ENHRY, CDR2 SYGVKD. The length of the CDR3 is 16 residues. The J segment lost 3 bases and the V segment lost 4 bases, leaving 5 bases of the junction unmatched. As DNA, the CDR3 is TGTGCCATCAGTGGGGCCGGGACTAGCGGGGAAGAGACCCAGTACTTC. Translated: CAISGAGTSGEETQYF.

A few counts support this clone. The CDR3 DNA is TGTGCCAGCAGTACCCGGACTAGCGGGAGGCCCACAGATACGCAGTATTTT. It is translated as CASSTRTSGRPTDTQYF. The gene calls are TRBV27 and TRBJ2-3; 14 bases match TRBD2. The CDR3 sequence is 17 residues long. J lost 2 bases, V lost 5 bases, and 6 bases had no gene match. Germline V lookup: CDR1 MNHEY, CDR2 SMNVEV (reference sequence).

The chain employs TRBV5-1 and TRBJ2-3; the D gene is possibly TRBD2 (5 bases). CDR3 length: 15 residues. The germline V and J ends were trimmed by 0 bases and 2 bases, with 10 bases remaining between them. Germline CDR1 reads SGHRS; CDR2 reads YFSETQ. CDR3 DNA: TGCGCCAGCAGCTTGGGCGAGCGGTACACAGATACGCAGTATTTT. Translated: CASSLGERYTDTQYF.

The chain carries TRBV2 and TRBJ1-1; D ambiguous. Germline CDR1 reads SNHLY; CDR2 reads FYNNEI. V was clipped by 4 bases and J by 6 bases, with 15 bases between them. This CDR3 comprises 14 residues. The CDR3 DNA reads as TGTGCCAGCAGTGGAGTCTATACCTTTGCTGAAGCTTTCTTT. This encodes CASSGVYTFAEAFF.

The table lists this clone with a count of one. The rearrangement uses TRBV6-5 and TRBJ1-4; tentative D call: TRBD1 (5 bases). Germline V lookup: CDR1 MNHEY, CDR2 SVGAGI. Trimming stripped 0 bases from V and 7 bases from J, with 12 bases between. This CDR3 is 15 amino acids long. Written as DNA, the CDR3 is TGTGCCAGCAGTTACTCAAGGGGCCTGAGTGAAAAACTGTTTTTT. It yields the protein CASSYSRGLSEKLFF.

The DNA for the CDR3 is TGTGCCACCTTCCGGGTCGATACCTACGAGCAGTACTTC. This encodes CATFRVDTYEQYF. The V call is TRBV6-1, the J call TRBJ2-7; D is uncertain. Germline CDR1 reads MNHNS; CDR2 reads SASEGT. The CDR3 length is 13 residues. V was shortened by 10 bases and J by 2 bases, with 15 bases between the two germline ends.

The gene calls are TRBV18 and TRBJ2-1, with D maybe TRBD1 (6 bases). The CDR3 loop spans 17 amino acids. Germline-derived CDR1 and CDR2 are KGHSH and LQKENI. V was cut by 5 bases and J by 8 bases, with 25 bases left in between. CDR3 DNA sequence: TGTGCCAGCTCATCGACTCCGGGCCGAATGGGGGCTCATGAGCAGTTCTTC. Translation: CASSSTPGRMGAHEQFF.

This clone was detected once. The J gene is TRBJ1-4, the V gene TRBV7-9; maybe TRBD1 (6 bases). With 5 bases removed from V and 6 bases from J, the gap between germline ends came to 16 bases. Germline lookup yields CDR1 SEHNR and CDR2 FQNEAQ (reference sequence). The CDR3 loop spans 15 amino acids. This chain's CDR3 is CASSSETGGDEKLFF. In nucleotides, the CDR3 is TGTGCCAGCAGCAGCGAGACAGGAGGAGATGAAAAACTGTTTTTT.

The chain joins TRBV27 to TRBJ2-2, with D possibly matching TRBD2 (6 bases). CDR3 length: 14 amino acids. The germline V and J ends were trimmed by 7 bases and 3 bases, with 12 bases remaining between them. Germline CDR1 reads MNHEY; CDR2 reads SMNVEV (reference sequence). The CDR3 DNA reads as TGTGCCAGCAACCGGAGGGCCGACACCGGGGAGCTGTTTTTT. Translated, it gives CASNRRADTGELFF.

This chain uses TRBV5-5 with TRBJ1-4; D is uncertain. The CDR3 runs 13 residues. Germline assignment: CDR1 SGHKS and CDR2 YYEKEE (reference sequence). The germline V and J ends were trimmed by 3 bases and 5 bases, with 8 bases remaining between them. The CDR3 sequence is CASSYLLNEKLFF. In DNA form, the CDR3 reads TGTGCCAGCAGCTATCTCCTAAATGAAAAACTGTTTTTT.

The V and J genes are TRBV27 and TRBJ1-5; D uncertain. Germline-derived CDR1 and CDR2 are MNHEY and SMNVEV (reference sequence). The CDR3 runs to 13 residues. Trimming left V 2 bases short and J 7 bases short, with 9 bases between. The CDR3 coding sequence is TGTGCCAGCAGTTTAATGTGGGAACAGCCCCAGCATTTT. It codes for CASSLMWEQPQHF.

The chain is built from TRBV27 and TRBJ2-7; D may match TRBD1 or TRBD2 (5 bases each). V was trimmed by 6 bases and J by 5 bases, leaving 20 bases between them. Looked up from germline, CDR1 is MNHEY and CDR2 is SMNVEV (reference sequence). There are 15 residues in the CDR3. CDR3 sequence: CASSQLGTPAHEQYF. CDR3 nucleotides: TGTGCCAGCAGCCAACTGGGGACCCCGGCGCACGAGCAGTACTTC.

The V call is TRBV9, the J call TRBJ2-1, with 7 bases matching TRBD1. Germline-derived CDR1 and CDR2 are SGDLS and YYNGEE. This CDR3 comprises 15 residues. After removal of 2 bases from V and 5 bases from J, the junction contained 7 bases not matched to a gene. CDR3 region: CASSVRTGINNEQFF. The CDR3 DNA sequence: TGTGCCAGCAGCGTGCGGACAGGTATCAACAATGAGCAGTTCTTC.

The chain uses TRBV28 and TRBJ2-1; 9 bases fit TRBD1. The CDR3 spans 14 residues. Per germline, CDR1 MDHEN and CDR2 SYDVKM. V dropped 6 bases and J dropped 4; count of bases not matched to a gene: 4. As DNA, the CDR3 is TGTGCCAGCAGAACAGGGGGCGCGTACAATGAGCAGTTCTTC. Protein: CASRTGGAYNEQFF.

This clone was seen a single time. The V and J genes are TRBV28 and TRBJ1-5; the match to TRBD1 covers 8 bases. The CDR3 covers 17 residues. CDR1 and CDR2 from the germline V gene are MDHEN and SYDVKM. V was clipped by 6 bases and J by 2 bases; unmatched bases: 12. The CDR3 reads CASRGDRGQVGNQPQHF. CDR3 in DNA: TGTGCCAGCAGAGGTGACAGGGGTCAGGTAGGCAATCAGCCCCAGCATTTT.

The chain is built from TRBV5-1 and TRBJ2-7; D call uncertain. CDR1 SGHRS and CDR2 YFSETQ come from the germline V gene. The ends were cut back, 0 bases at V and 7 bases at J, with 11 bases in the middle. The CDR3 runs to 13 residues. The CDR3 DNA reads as TGCGCCAGCAGCTTGGCTGGGGTGAAAGAGCAGTACTTC. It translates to CASSLAGVKEQYF. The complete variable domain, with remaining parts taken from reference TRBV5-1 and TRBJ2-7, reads KAGVTQTPRYLIKTRGQQVTLSCSPISGHRSVSWYQQTPGQGLQFLFEYFSETQRNKGNFPGRFSGRQFSNSRSEMNVSTLELGDSALYLCASSLAGVKEQYFGPGTRLTVT.

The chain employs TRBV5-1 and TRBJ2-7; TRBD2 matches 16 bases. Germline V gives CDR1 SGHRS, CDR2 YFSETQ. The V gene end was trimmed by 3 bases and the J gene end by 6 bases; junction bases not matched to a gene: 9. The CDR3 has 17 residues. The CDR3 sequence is CASSSLPGLAGGSEQYF. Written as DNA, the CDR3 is TGCGCCAGCAGCTCGCTTCCGGGACTAGCGGGAGGGAGCGAGCAGTACTTC.

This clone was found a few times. In nucleotides, the CDR3 is TGTGCCAGCAGGCCCGGACCTTCTAACTATGGCTACACCTTC. Translated, it gives CASRPGPSNYGYTF. The V call is TRBV6-6, the J call TRBJ1-2, with unresolved D. V was shortened by 6 bases and J by 0 bases, with 11 bases between the two germline ends. In germline, CDR1 is MNHNY, CDR2 SVGAGI (reference sequence). The CDR3 spans 14 residues.

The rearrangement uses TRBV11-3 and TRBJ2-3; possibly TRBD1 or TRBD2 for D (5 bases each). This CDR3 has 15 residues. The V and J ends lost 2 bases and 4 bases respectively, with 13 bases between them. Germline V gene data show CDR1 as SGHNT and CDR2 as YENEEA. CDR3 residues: CASSLMGATADTQYF. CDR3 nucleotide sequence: TGTGCCAGCAGCTTAATGGGAGCGACAGCAGATACGCAGTATTTT.